This entry lists 22 T cell receptor beta chains sequenced from one sample in a study of T cell responses to AZD1222 COVID-19 vaccine (dated by TCRdb to about 2021). Libraries were made using the immunoSEQ multiplex PCR assay. TCRdb retrieved this table from immuneACCESS and kept in-frame rearrangements only. Not all clones are present; in checked studies, unresolved V genes account for under half, and no reason is known for the remainder. In all, the sample holds roughly 50,000 clones, and approximately 88% of those were seen once. The leading ten clones occupy roughly 15% of the sample. The time point label on this specimen signifies: about 28 days (+/-7) after the second vaccine dose. The sequencing here drew on peripheral blood, taken 28 days after the second AZD1222 dose. The source of these receptors is an adult who received the AZD1222 COVID-19 vaccine.

This clone has a single count. The chain has TRBV7-2 and TRBJ2-5, with TRBD2 matching over 12 bases. The CDR3 loop spans 16 amino acids. Trimming cost V 4 bases and J 6 bases; bases outside gene matches: 9. The germline V gene has CDR1 SGHTA and CDR2 FQGNSA. CDR3 bases: TGTGCCAGCAGCTCCCCGACTAGCGGGAGTGGGAAGACCCAGTACTTC. It is translated as CASSSPTSGSGKTQYF.

The gene calls are TRBV27 and TRBJ2-3; D might be TRBD2 (6 bases). The length of the CDR3 is 17 residues. Germline V gives CDR1 MNHEY, CDR2 SMNVEV (reference sequence). Between the trimmed V and J ends, which lost 1 base and 2 bases, there was a span of 16 bases. In DNA, the CDR3 is TGTGCCAGCAGTTTATTTGGGCAGCGCGGGGTCACAGATACGCAGTATTTT. This translates into CASSLFGQRGVTDTQYF.

The chain links TRBV11-2 to TRBJ1-1; D remains unclear. V was pared by 2 bases and J by 1 base, with 5 bases between. CDR1 SGHAT and CDR2 FQNNGV come from the germline V gene. This CDR3 region has 13 residues. CDR3 nucleotides: TGTGCCAGCAGCTTATGGGCGAACACTGAAGCTTTCTTT. Its protein product is CASSLWANTEAFF.

There are many counts of this clone. The gene calls are TRBV4-1 and TRBJ1-5, with no clear D. Germline CDR1 reads MGHRA; CDR2 reads YSYEKL. CDR3 length equals 15 residues. Trimming took off 4 bases at V and 4 bases at J, with 14 bases between the two ends. CDR3: CASSLRTDLNQPQHF. The CDR3 DNA is TGCGCCAGCAGCCTAAGGACGGATTTGAATCAGCCCCAGCATTTT.

This chain joins TRBV28 and TRBJ1-2, with 8 nucleotides matching TRBD1. V lost 6 bases, J lost 4 bases, and 13 bases stayed unmatched. This CDR3 comprises 16 residues. Per the germline V gene, CDR1 is MDHEN and CDR2 is SYDVKM. The CDR3 here is CASSSFTRGTGYGYTF. In DNA, the CDR3 is TGTGCCAGCAGCTCCTTTACTAGAGGGACAGGCTATGGCTACACCTTC.

This chain links TRBV19 with TRBJ2-5; D unclear. The CDR3 is 13 residues long. The ends were cut back, 3 bases at V and 2 bases at J, with 7 bases in the middle. Germline CDR1 and CDR2: LNHDA and SQIVND (reference sequence). The CDR3 loop is CASSMSEQETQYF. DNA for the CDR3: TGTGCCAGTAGTATGTCAGAACAAGAGACCCAGTACTTC.

Here the CDR3 DNA reads TGTGCCAGCAGTTTATCGAGGAGTCAAGAGACCCAGTACTTC. This gives the protein CASSLSRSQETQYF. The J gene is TRBJ2-5, the V gene TRBV27; D gene ambiguous. CDR1 and CDR2 (germline): MNHEY, SMNVEV (reference sequence). The CDR3 has 14 amino acids. Trimming cost V 0 bases and J 2 bases, with 7 bases left between them.

This chain links TRBV5-1 with TRBJ2-5; possible D gene TRBD2, 6 bases. The V gene lost 0 bases and the J gene lost 5 bases, with 8 bases spanning the gap. Germline values: CDR1 SGHRS, CDR2 YFSETQ. This CDR3 region has 13 residues. The CDR3 bases are TGCGCCAGCAGCTTGGGCGGAGGGGAGACCCAGTACTTC. Amino acids: CASSLGGGETQYF.

This clone was seen a single time. The chain links TRBV11-3 to TRBJ2-5; D is perhaps TRBD1 or TRBD2 (5 bases each). The V gene lost 3 bases and the J gene lost 3 bases, with 8 bases spanning the gap. The CDR3 has 13 residues. From germline, CDR1 is SGHNT and CDR2 YENEEA. The CDR3, as DNA: TGTGCCAGCAGCTTGAGGGGCGAAGAGACCCAGTACTTC. This encodes CASSLRGEETQYF.

The chain employs TRBV6-5 and TRBJ1-6; 7 nucleotides agree with TRBD1. The J segment lost 8 bases and the V segment lost 1 base, leaving 8 bases of the junction unmatched. The CDR3 has 16 residues. Germline CDR1 MNHEY, CDR2 SVGAGI. CDR3 DNA sequence: TGTGCCAGCAGTTACTATAGGGGGCAGGGTGATTCACCCCTCCACTTT. Protein sequence: CASSYYRGQGDSPLHF.

V and J are TRBV3-1 (or the pseudogene TRBV3-2) and TRBJ2-2; tentative D call: TRBD1 (6 bases). Per the germline V gene, CDR1 is LGHDT and CDR2 is YNNKEL (reference sequence). Trimming took 1 base from V and 4 from J, leaving 13 bases between them. This CDR3 has 16 residues. The CDR3 DNA is TGTGCCAGCAGCCAAGGAGGGACACTACTCACCGGGGAGCTGTTTTTT. It is translated as CASSQGGTLLTGELFF.

On this clone: Other nucleotide sequences from this sample produce the same CDR3. The rearrangement joins TRBV15 to TRBJ2-7; TRBD2 is a possible D gene (6 bases). V was clipped by 0 bases and J by 4 bases, with 7 bases between them. The CDR3 runs to 13 residues. Germline-derived CDR1 and CDR2 are LNHNV and YYDKDF (reference sequence). The CDR3 here is CATSRDRGYEQYF. Here the CDR3 DNA reads TGTGCCACCAGCAGAGATCGGGGGTACGAGCAGTACTTC.

CDR3 region: CASGGEGTDTQYF. The DNA of the CDR3 is TGTGCCAGCGGCGGGGAGGGCACAGATACGCAGTATTTT. J is TRBJ2-3 and V is TRBV12-3 or TRBV12-4; D might be TRBD2 (6 bases). The germline V and J ends were trimmed by 8 bases and 1 base, with 10 bases remaining between them. The length of the CDR3 is 13 residues.

The genes are TRBV30 and TRBJ1-2, with TRBD1 matching 11 bases. With V trimmed by 2 bases and J by 1 base, 12 bases remained unmatched. Germline V lookup: CDR1 GTSNPN, CDR2 SVGIG (reference sequence). The CDR3 length is 18 residues. The DNA for the CDR3 is TGTGCCTGGAGTAGAGCCGGGACAGGGGGAATCTTTAACTATGGCTACACCTTC. This encodes CAWSRAGTGGIFNYGYTF.

The chain employs TRBV5-1 and TRBJ1-1; D remains unclear. CDR1 and CDR2 from the germline V gene are SGHRS and YFSETQ. V lost 7 bases, J lost 4 bases, and 17 bases lay in between. The length of the CDR3 is 14 residues. The CDR3 reads CASSSHPGITEAFF. The CDR3 DNA reads as TGCGCCAGCTCGTCCCACCCTGGGATCACTGAAGCTTTCTTT.

This clone was recorded only once. The rearrangement uses TRBV30 and TRBJ1-3, with a weak D call TRBD1 (5 bases). The CDR3 extends over 15 amino acids. Trimming took off 4 bases at V and 3 bases at J, with 16 bases between the two ends. The germline CDR1 and CDR2 sequences are GTSNPN and SVGIG (reference sequence). The CDR3 DNA follows: TGTGCCTGGAAGGAGGGGCGGAGGTATGGAAACACCATATATTTT. Amino acids: CAWKEGRRYGNTIYF.

The chain's CDR3 is CASSIGDNEQFF. CDR3 DNA sequence: TGTGCCAGTAGTATCGGGGACAATGAGCAGTTCTTC. The V call is TRBV19, the J call TRBJ2-1, with D possibly being TRBD2 (5 bases). V gave up 3 bases and J gave up 5 bases, with 5 bases separating them. The CDR3 loop spans 12 amino acids. CDR1 is LNHDA and CDR2 is SQIVND in the germline V gene (reference sequence).

The rearrangement uses TRBV19 and TRBJ2-1; 9 bases line up with TRBD2. The CDR3 covers 16 residues. Germline CDR1 reads LNHDA; CDR2 reads SQIVND (reference sequence). V trimming: 2 bases; J trimming: 3 bases; junction bases outside the gene matches: 5. The CDR3 protein is CASSISAGGSYNEQFF. CDR3 bases: TGTGCCAGTAGTATATCAGCGGGAGGCAGCTACAATGAGCAGTTCTTC.

The chain links TRBV19 to TRBJ2-1, with 8 bases fitting TRBD2. V shed 5 bases, J shed 7 bases, and the junction held 10 bases outside the gene matches. This CDR3 comprises 15 residues. Germline CDR1 LNHDA, CDR2 SQIVND (reference sequence). CDR3 bases: TGTGCCAGTAGTTTCTCTAGCGGGTGGAGGAATGAGCAGTTCTTC. Its translation is CASSFSSGWRNEQFF. Based on the CDR3 plus reference TRBV19 and TRBJ2-1, the full variable domain is DGGITQSPKYLFRKEGQNVTLSCEQNLNHDAMYWYRQDPGQGLRLIYYSQIVNDFQKGDIAEGYSVSREKKESFPLTVTSAQKNPTAFYLCASSFSSGWRNEQFFGPGTRLTVL.

This chain uses TRBV6-5 with TRBJ1-2; 7 bases map to TRBD1. Trimming at V came to 2 bases and at J to 3 bases, leaving 0 bases not matched to a gene. The CDR3 has 13 residues. CDR1 MNHEY and CDR2 SVGAGI come from the germline V gene. The CDR3, as DNA: TGTGCCAGCAGTTACGACAGGGACTATGGCTACACCTTC. As protein: CASSYDRDYGYTF.

The CDR3 nucleotides are TGTGCCAGCAGCCAGGGTTTTAGCAATCAGCCCCAGCATTTT. As protein: CASSQGFSNQPQHF. The chain couples TRBV6-6 to TRBJ1-5, with D tentatively TRBD1 (5 bases). CDR3 length: 14 amino acids. Looked up from germline, CDR1 is MNHNY and CDR2 is SVGAGI (reference sequence). V gave up 6 bases and J gave up 0 bases, with 9 bases separating them.

This clone came up a few times. The rearrangement joins TRBV11-1 to TRBJ2-7; D not resolved. The V and J ends lost 2 bases and 5 bases respectively, with 7 bases between them. CDR3 length: 12 amino acids. The germline V gene has CDR1 SGHAT and CDR2 FQDESV (reference sequence). The chain's CDR3 is CASSLLNHEQYF. As DNA, the CDR3 is TGTGCCAGCAGCTTATTGAACCACGAGCAGTACTTC.